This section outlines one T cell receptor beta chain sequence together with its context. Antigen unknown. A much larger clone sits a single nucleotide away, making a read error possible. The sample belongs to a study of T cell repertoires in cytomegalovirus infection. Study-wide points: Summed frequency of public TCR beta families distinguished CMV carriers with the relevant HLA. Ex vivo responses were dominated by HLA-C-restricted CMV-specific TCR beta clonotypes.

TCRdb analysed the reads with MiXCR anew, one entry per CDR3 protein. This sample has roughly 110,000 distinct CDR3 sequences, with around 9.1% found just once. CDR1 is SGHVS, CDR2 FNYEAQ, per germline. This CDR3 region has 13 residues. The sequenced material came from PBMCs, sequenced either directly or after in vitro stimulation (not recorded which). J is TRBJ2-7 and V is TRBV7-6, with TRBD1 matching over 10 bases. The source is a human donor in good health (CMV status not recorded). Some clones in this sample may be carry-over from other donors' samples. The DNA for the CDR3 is TGTGTCAGCAGCACGACAGGGGGCGGCCCTCAGTACTTC. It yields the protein CVSSTTGGGPQYF.